These 15 T cell receptor beta chains originate from one sample sequenced in a study of T cell changes during pregnancy in multiple sclerosis. Profiled with immunoSEQ multiplex PCR; TCRdb holds only in-frame clones, not every one. The sample has tens of thousands of clones, just over 90% seen once; the top ten hold around 1.3%. This sample comprised peripheral blood, obtained in the second trimester of pregnancy. These receptors were collected from a female donor with multiple sclerosis, enrolled in a pregnancy study.

This clone appeared once. The V call is TRBV4-1, the J call TRBJ1-5; D not certain. V was clipped by 3 bases and J by 1 base, with 4 bases between them. The CDR3 extends over 13 amino acids. CDR1 MGHRA and CDR2 YSYEKL come from the germline V gene. The CDR3 reads CASSHGSNQPQHF. The CDR3 coding sequence is TGCGCCAGCAGCCACGGGAGCAATCAGCCCCAGCATTTT.

CDR3 bases: TGTGCCAGCAGCGACGGACAGGGACGAGAAAAACTGTTTTTT. It encodes CASSDGQGREKLFF. This rearrangement joins TRBV11-1 to TRBJ1-4; the match to TRBD1 covers 8 bases. Unmatched junction bases numbered 7, after V lost 5 bases and J lost 8 bases. Germline V gene sequence: CDR1 SGHAT, CDR2 FQDESV (reference sequence). This CDR3 spans 14 amino acids. Supplemented by reference TRBV11-1 and TRBJ1-4, the full variable domain reads EAEVAQSPRYKITEKSQAVAFWCDPISGHATLYWYRQILGQGPELLVQFQDESVVDDSQLPKDRFSAERLKGVDSTLKIQPAELGDSAMYLCASSDGQGREKLFFGSGTQLSVL.

The V gene is TRBV7-9, the J gene TRBJ1-6; D unresolved. Trimming shortened V by 6 bases and J by 7 bases, and 10 bases separated the two germline ends. Germline V gene data show CDR1 as SEHNR and CDR2 as FQNEAQ (reference sequence). The CDR3 is 13 residues long. The CDR3 nucleotides read TGTGCCAGCAGGAGGCTGCCGAATTCACCCCTCCACTTT. Translating it yields CASRRLPNSPLHF.

This rearrangement joins TRBV30 to TRBJ1-2, with D tentatively TRBD1 (5 bases). Germline CDR1 reads GTSNPN; CDR2 reads SVGIG (reference sequence). V was trimmed by 2 bases and J by 0 bases, leaving 13 bases between them. The CDR3 sequence is 15 residues long. The CDR3 sequence: CAWSSRARANYGYTF. In DNA, the CDR3 is TGTGCCTGGAGTTCCAGGGCTCGAGCTAACTATGGCTACACCTTC.

The gene calls are TRBV29-1 and TRBJ2-1; 7 positions match TRBD1. The germline gives CDR1 SQVTM, CDR2 ANQGSEA. The CDR3 contains 15 residues. After removal of 4 bases from V and 1 base from J, the junction contained 7 bases not matched to a gene. The DNA of the CDR3 is TGCAGCGTTGGGGACCCGGGACAGTCCTACAATGAGCAGTTCTTC. This encodes CSVGDPGQSYNEQFF.

This clone showed up just a few times. The chain employs TRBV28 and TRBJ1-5, with D possibly matching TRBD1 (5 bases). Per the germline V gene, CDR1 is MDHEN and CDR2 is SYDVKM. V lost 7 bases, J lost 4 bases, and 14 bases lay in between. The CDR3 runs 14 residues. CDR3 sequence reads: CASTPGGRNQPQHF. DNA for the CDR3: TGTGCCAGCACACCCGGGGGGAGAAATCAGCCCCAGCATTTT.

The V and J genes are TRBV5-1 and TRBJ2-3; D is undetermined. CDR3 length: 14 residues. Trimming removed 0 bases from V and 2 bases from J, with 7 bases in between. Germline V gives CDR1 SGHRS, CDR2 YFSETQ. DNA for the CDR3: TGCGCCAGCAGCTTGGGTCAGTCCACAGATACGCAGTATTTT. Encoded protein: CASSLGQSTDTQYF. The whole variable domain, filled in from reference TRBV5-1 and TRBJ2-3, reads KAGVTQTPRYLIKTRGQQVTLSCSPISGHRSVSWYQQTPGQGLQFLFEYFSETQRNKGNFPGRFSGRQFSNSRSEMNVSTLELGDSALYLCASSLGQSTDTQYFGPGTRLTVL.

This clone was picked up one time. This chain joins TRBV19 and TRBJ2-7; TRBD1 matches 7 bases. The germline V gene encodes CDR1 LNHDA and CDR2 SQIVND (reference sequence). Losses at the gene ends were 4 bases for V and 4 bases for J; bases not matched to a gene: 7. The CDR3 consists of 14 residues. In nucleotides, the CDR3 is TGTGCCAGTAGTAGCCGGATGGGACAGTACGAGCAGTACTTC. Translating gives CASSSRMGQYEQYF.

This sequence joins TRBV9 and TRBJ1-6, with D possibly matching TRBD1 (5 bases). V was pared by 3 bases and J by 10 bases, with 14 bases between. This CDR3 has 14 residues. Germline assignment: CDR1 SGDLS and CDR2 YYNGEE. This CDR3 reads CASSGRGAGSPLHF. Written as DNA, the CDR3 is TGTGCCAGCAGCGGGCGAGGGGCGGGGTCACCCCTCCACTTT.

This chain links TRBV28 with TRBJ2-7; no definite D call. The CDR3 is 12 residues long. The germline V and J ends were trimmed by 3 bases and 5 bases, with 8 bases remaining between them. Looked up from germline, CDR1 is MDHEN and CDR2 is SYDVKM. The CDR3 DNA sequence: TGTGCCAGCAGTTTCTCGTTCGACGAGCAGTACTTC. Translation: CASSFSFDEQYF.

The chain carries TRBV11-2 and TRBJ2-7, with 7 bases identical to TRBD1. The CDR3 spans 14 residues. The ends lost 2 bases at V and 4 bases at J; junction bases unmatched: 5. Germline CDR1 SGHAT, CDR2 FQNNGV. Here the CDR3 DNA reads TGTGCCAGCAGCTTACTCGAGGGGGCGTACGAGCAGTACTTC. It translates to CASSLLEGAYEQYF.

This clone came up once. The chain joins TRBV30 to TRBJ1-2; D possibly corresponds to TRBD1 (6 bases). V was cut by 5 bases and J by 3 bases, with 10 bases left in between. The length of the CDR3 is 12 residues. Germline values: CDR1 GTSNPN, CDR2 SVGIG (reference sequence). The CDR3 DNA reads TGTGCCTGGGGACAGACATACTATGGCTACACCTTC. Protein sequence: CAWGQTYYGYTF.

This CDR3 is CASSPYVGGEDGYTF. CDR3 DNA: TGTGCCAGCTCACCATATGTAGGGGGCGAAGATGGCTACACCTTC. This chain links TRBV18 with TRBJ1-2, with 7 bases matching TRBD1. V dropped 2 bases and J dropped 6; count of bases not matched to a gene: 9. CDR3 length equals 15 residues. Per the germline V gene, CDR1 is KGHSH and CDR2 is LQKENI.

The V and J genes are TRBV12-5 and TRBJ2-5, with TRBD1 identical over 11 bases. Germline values: CDR1 LGHNT, CDR2 FRNRAP. The CDR3 is made up of 19 amino acids. After removal of 2 bases from V and 0 bases from J, the junction contained 11 bases not matched to a gene. This CDR3 reads CASGLPTGQGAVDQETQYF. CDR3 DNA sequence: TGTGCTAGTGGTTTGCCGACAGGACAGGGGGCGGTGGACCAAGAGACCCAGTACTTC.

The genes are TRBV29-1 and TRBJ2-1; TRBD2 matches at 10 bases. The CDR3 is 14 amino acids. Looked up from germline, CDR1 is SQVTM and CDR2 is ANQGSEA. The trim removed 6 bases at V and 7 bases at J, leaving 9 bases unmatched. CDR3 in amino acids: CSVGSGGGWNEQFF. CDR3 nucleotides: TGCAGCGTCGGAAGCGGGGGGGGTTGGAATGAGCAGTTCTTC.